This TCR beta chain is from a study of PD-L1 blockade in urothelial cancer. Background on the study: From 0 to 3 prior chemotherapy regimens had been given to the patients. Reported median T cell count for blood samples was roughly 140,000.

Losses at the gene ends were 7 bases for V and 5 bases for J; bases not matched to a gene: 9. The V gene's germline CDR1 is SGHNT and CDR2 YYREEE (reference sequence). This CDR3 comprises 15 residues. Profiling relied on immunoSEQ multiplex PCR, and the TCRdb table lists in-frame clones only, not all of them. This repertoire shows some 51,000 clones, approximately 86% found once; its top ten account for around 16%. The chain links TRBV5-4 to TRBJ2-5; 12 nucleotides line up with TRBD2. The TCR sequence derives from a man aged 55 to 70 with urothelial cancer. The specimen was PBMCs, collected around atezolizumab (anti-PD-L1) treatment. The CDR3 DNA reads TGTGCCAGCCGACCTAGCGGGGGGGCAGGGGAGACCCAGTACTTC. Translating gives CASRPSGGAGETQYF.